This TCR beta chain was identified in a study of T-cell memory formation after mild COVID-19. Whole-study findings and limits: CM and EM subsets held most contracting CD4+ clones; EMRA held CD8+ ones.

Germline V gene lookup returns CDR1 SGHVS and CDR2 FNYEAQ. The length of the CDR3 is 17 residues. Trimming took off 0 bases at V and 1 base at J, with 13 bases between the two ends. As for this clonotype: What it recognizes is unknown.

Libraries for TCRalpha and TCRbeta carried sample barcodes and unique molecular identifiers via 5'RACE. Using its own MiXCR run on the 5' RACE reads, TCRdb lists one record per CDR3 protein. The sample records a few hundred thousand distinct CDR3 sequences, approximately 21% being singletons. The sample was PBMCs or a T cell subset sorted from them (not recorded which). This receptor was obtained from an adult woman who had mild COVID-19 (a few samples of this study predate the infection). Cell type and time point are not known. The chain uses TRBV7-6 and TRBJ2-4, with D perhaps TRBD1 or TRBD2 (5 bases each). This chain's CDR3 is CASSLAYRGAAKNIQYF. CDR3 bases: TGTGCCAGCAGCTTAGCCTACCGGGGCGCGGCCAAAAACATTCAGTACTTC.